The clone carrying this T cell receptor (beta chain) has just one count. Antigen: not known. J lost 3 bases, V lost 4 bases, and 10 bases had no gene match. Germline CDR1 reads KGHSH; CDR2 reads LQKENI. There are 18 residues in the CDR3. These data originate in a study of PD-L1 blockade in urothelial cancer. The overall study: Beginning around 2014, patients received atezolizumab, given as 1,200 mg intravenously every 3 weeks. Males with urothelial cancer arising in the bladder constituted about 90% of the roughly 30 patients.

Time point specified: peripheral blood 6 weeks after treatment start. Every PCR got spiked synthetic TCR analog templates. Sequenced by immunoSEQ multiplex PCR; TCRdb stores in-frame clones only, minus some. The table lists over 100,000 clones, 91% of them singletons. Study-wide points: Below-median pretreatment blood TCR clonality was a predictor of better survival.

The sequences come from PBMCs, collected around atezolizumab (anti-PD-L1) treatment. The TCR originated in a man between 60 and 75 years old with urothelial cancer. This chain connects TRBV18 to TRBJ2-4; 12 nucleotides line up with TRBD2. The CDR3 here is CASSRLSSGGAGKNIQYF. Here the CDR3 DNA reads TGTGCCAGCTCACGGCTCTCTAGCGGGGGGGCCGGCAAAAACATTCAGTACTTC.